This TCR beta chain was recorded in a study of blood T cell repertoires in COVID-19. Across the study: The samples span acute and convalescent COVID-19 from the United States, Italy and Spain. PBMCs, B-cell-depleted T cells, or T cells were the source of the cDNA or gDNA that made up the material.

This clone turned up a few times. The V gene lost 4 bases and the J gene lost 8 bases, with 14 bases spanning the gap. Germline CDR1 and CDR2: SGHRS and YFSETQ. The CDR3 is 13 amino acids. The repertoire was sequenced with immunoSEQ multiplex PCR; TCRdb's copy has only in-frame clones and lacks some. Counted here are about 250,000 clones, about four fifths occurring once; the ten biggest clones make up 8.9%. The sample consisted of peripheral blood. This receptor was identified in a man at least 80 years old with acute or convalescent COVID-19. The rearrangement uses TRBV5-1 and TRBJ2-3; tentatively, D is TRBD2 (5 bases). The CDR3: CASSVSGDSTQYF. The CDR3 nucleotides are TGCGCCAGCAGCGTCTCCGGGGATTCTACGCAGTATTTT.